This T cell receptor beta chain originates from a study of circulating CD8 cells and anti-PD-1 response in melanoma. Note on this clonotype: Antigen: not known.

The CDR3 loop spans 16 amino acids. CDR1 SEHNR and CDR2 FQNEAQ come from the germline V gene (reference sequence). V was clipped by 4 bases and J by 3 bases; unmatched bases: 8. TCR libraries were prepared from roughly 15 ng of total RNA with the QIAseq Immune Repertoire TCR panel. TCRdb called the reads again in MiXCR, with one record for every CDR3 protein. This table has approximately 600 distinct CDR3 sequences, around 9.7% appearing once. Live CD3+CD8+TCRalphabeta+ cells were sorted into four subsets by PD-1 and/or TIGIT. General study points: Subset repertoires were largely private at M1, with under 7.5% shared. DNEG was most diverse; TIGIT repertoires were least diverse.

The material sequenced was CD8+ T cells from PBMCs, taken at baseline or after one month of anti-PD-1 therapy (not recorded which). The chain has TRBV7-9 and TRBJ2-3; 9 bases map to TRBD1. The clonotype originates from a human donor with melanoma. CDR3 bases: TGTGCCAGCAGCTCAAACCGGGACAGGGCGACAGATACGCAGTATTTT. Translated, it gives CASSSNRDRATDTQYF.